The next 26 T cell receptor beta chains were all read from a single sample in a study of shared clonotypes between healthy human individuals. Here immunoSEQ multiplex PCR was the method, and the copy in TCRdb shows in-frame clones only, minus some. This table holds some 1 million clones, around 75% found once. Sequencing was carried out using memory CD4+ T cells sorted from blood. The subset: CD45RA-negative fraction. The origin of the receptors is a man aged 18 to 35 in good health.

There are a few counts of this clone. This chain uses TRBV5-1 with TRBJ1-1; D is possibly TRBD1 (6 bases). V lost 4 bases to trimming and J lost 1 base, with 8 bases between them. CDR1 and CDR2 (germline): SGHRS, YFSETQ. CDR3 length equals 13 residues. CDR3 amino acids: CASSRGQNTEAFF. Here the CDR3 DNA reads TGCGCCAGCAGCCGGGGACAGAACACTGAAGCTTTCTTT.

This chain uses TRBV19 with TRBJ2-2; perhaps D is TRBD1 or TRBD2 (5 bases each). This CDR3 is built from 16 residues. V was cut by 4 bases and J by 2 bases, with 14 bases left in between. Germline CDR1 reads LNHDA; CDR2 reads SQIVND (reference sequence). The CDR3 is CASSTGTYQNTGELFF. For the CDR3, the DNA is TGTGCCAGTAGTACCGGGACCTATCAAAACACCGGGGAGCTGTTTTTT.

This clone appeared a few times. This rearrangement joins TRBV5-1 to TRBJ2-7; 11 bases fit TRBD1. Germline lookup yields CDR1 SGHRS and CDR2 YFSETQ. J gave up 5 bases and V 2 bases, and 3 bases lay outside the gene matches. The CDR3 has 14 residues. CDR3 nucleotide sequence: TGCGCCAGCAGCTTCAGGACAGGGGGCCACGAGCAGTACTTC. Its protein is CASSFRTGGHEQYF.

Of note for this clone: The junction differs from germline at one of its ends, possibly a read error. V usage is TRBV7-7 and J usage is TRBJ2-5, with 8 bases matching TRBD2. The tail of the sequence fits TRBJ2-7 better, so the J call may be wrong. The CDR3 runs 12 residues. In germline, CDR1 is SSHAT, CDR2 FNYEAQ (reference sequence). The CDR3 DNA reads as TGTGCTAGCAGCCCCGGGGGGGACGAGCAGTACTTC. This translates into CASSPGGDEQYF.

The chain combines TRBV5-1 with TRBJ1-5; D perhaps matches TRBD1 (5 bases). The V end lost 2 bases, the J end lost 0 bases, and 15 bases lay between the germline ends. This CDR3 is 17 amino acids long. Germline assignment: CDR1 SGHRS and CDR2 YFSETQ. For the CDR3, the DNA is TGCGCCAGCAGCTTATCGACAGAAAGTTATAGCAATCAGCCCCAGCATTTT. Its protein product is CASSLSTESYSNQPQHF.

The chain carries TRBV19 and TRBJ2-3, with 11 bases that match TRBD2. After removal of 7 bases from V and 2 bases from J, the junction contained 8 bases not matched to a gene. Germline V gene data show CDR1 as LNHDA and CDR2 as SQIVND (reference sequence). CDR3 length: 16 amino acids. In DNA form, the CDR3 reads TGTGCCAGTACCAGGACTAGCGGGTGGACCACAGATACGCAGTATTTT. This gives the protein CASTRTSGWTTDTQYF. The full variable domain, in which reference TRBV19 and TRBJ2-3 provide the parts outside the CDR3, is DGGITQSPKYLFRKEGQNVTLSCEQNLNHDAMYWYRQDPGQGLRLIYYSQIVNDFQKGDIAEGYSVSREKKESFPLTVTSAQKNPTAFYLCASTRTSGWTTDTQYFGPGTRLTVL.

The CDR3 sequence: CASSGVASGDSGANVLTF. Written as DNA, the CDR3 is TGCGCCAGCAGCGGGGTGGCTAGCGGGGACTCTGGGGCCAACGTCCTGACTTTC. The chain recombines TRBV5-1 with TRBJ2-6, with TRBD2 matching over 9 bases. In germline, CDR1 is SGHRS, CDR2 YFSETQ. V trimming: 4 bases; J trimming: 0 bases; junction bases outside the gene matches: 8. The CDR3 has 18 amino acids.

The chain employs TRBV29-1 and TRBJ1-4; 12 nucleotides align to TRBD1. The V and J ends lost 3 bases and 10 bases, in that order; junction bases with no gene match: 6. Germline V gene data show CDR1 as SQVTM and CDR2 as ANQGSEA. The CDR3 length is 14 residues. The CDR3 region has the DNA TGCAGCGTTGACCCGGGACAGGGGGCCCGAAAACTGTTTTTT. Protein sequence: CSVDPGQGARKLFF.

The rearrangement joins TRBV7-2 to TRBJ2-7; D is unresolved. The germline gives CDR1 SGHTA, CDR2 FQGNSA. This CDR3 is built from 14 residues. V lost 1 base and J 5 bases, leaving 12 bases between the germline ends. CDR3 sequence: CASSLVAGLNEQYF. CDR3 bases: TGTGCCAGCAGCTTAGTGGCCGGGCTAAACGAGCAGTACTTC. The entire variable domain, with the rest obtained from reference TRBV7-2 and TRBJ2-7, is as follows: GAGVSQSPSNKVTEKGKDVELRCDPISGHTALYWYRQSLGQGLEFLIYFQGNSAPDKSGLPSDRFSAERTGGSVSTLTIQRTQQEDSAVYLCASSLVAGLNEQYFGPGTRLTVT.

The rearrangement joins TRBV5-1 to TRBJ2-2; 8 nucleotides line up with TRBD1. There are 13 residues in the CDR3. From germline, CDR1 is SGHRS and CDR2 YFSETQ. Trimming removed 7 bases from V and 1 base from J; junction bases left unmatched: 0. The CDR3 DNA follows: TGCGCCAGCGACAGGGGGAACACCGGGGAGCTGTTTTTT. Residues: CASDRGNTGELFF. Drawing the rest from reference TRBV5-1 and TRBJ2-2, the complete variable domain is KAGVTQTPRYLIKTRGQQVTLSCSPISGHRSVSWYQQTPGQGLQFLFEYFSETQRNKGNFPGRFSGRQFSNSRSEMNVSTLELGDSALYLCASDRGNTGELFFGEGSRLTVL.

The rearrangement joins TRBV30 to TRBJ2-5; 13 nucleotides line up with TRBD2. Looked up from germline, CDR1 is GTSNPN and CDR2 is SVGIG (reference sequence). Trimming cost V 4 bases and J 4 bases; bases outside gene matches: 3. The CDR3 runs to 14 residues. CDR3 amino acids: CAWTLAGGSETQYF. The CDR3 region has the DNA TGTGCCTGGACACTAGCGGGGGGGTCAGAGACCCAGTACTTC.

The rearrangement joins TRBV7-9 to TRBJ2-3; TRBD2 matches at 11 bases. The CDR3 extends over 16 amino acids. Germline CDR1 and CDR2: SEHNR and FQNEAQ (reference sequence). J lost 0 bases, V lost 5 bases, and 4 bases had no gene match. This CDR3 is CASSRTSGQSTDTQYF. The CDR3 region has the DNA TGTGCCAGCAGCCGGACTAGCGGGCAAAGCACAGATACGCAGTATTTT.

This clone was detected only once. The rearrangement links TRBV7-6 to TRBJ2-3, with D uncertain. Germline V gives CDR1 SGHVS, CDR2 FNYEAQ. CDR3 length equals 14 residues. V lost 4 bases and J 4 bases, leaving 12 bases between the germline ends. The chain's CDR3 is CASSSHPGSDTQYF. Here the CDR3 DNA reads TGTGCCAGCAGCTCCCACCCCGGGTCAGATACGCAGTATTTT. Combining the CDR3 with reference TRBV7-6 and TRBJ2-3 gives the whole variable domain GAGVSQSPRYKVTKRGQDVALRCDPISGHVSLYWYRQALGQGPEFLTYFNYEAQQDKSGLPNDRFSAERPEGSISTLTIQRTEQRDSAMYRCASSSHPGSDTQYFGPGTRLTVL.

The V and J genes are TRBV18 and TRBJ2-7, with 9 bases fitting TRBD1. CDR1 KGHSH and CDR2 LQKENI come from the germline V gene. The V gene end was trimmed by 3 bases and the J gene end by 2 bases; junction bases not matched to a gene: 8. The CDR3 length is 16 residues. DNA of the CDR3: TGTGCCAGCTCACCGCGTGGGACAGGGCCCCCCTACGAGCAGTACTTC. It translates to CASSPRGTGPPYEQYF.

This clone was seen a handful of times. At the DNA level, this CDR3 is encoded by other sequences in the same sample as well. This sequence joins TRBV30 and TRBJ1-4, with D maybe TRBD1 (5 bases). The CDR3 extends over 15 amino acids. Trimming took off 0 bases at V and 2 bases at J, with 10 bases between the two ends. Germline loops: CDR1 GTSNPN, CDR2 SVGIG (reference sequence). The CDR3 protein is CAWSVGAGTNEKLFF. In DNA, the CDR3 is TGTGCCTGGAGTGTAGGGGCTGGGACTAATGAAAAACTGTTTTTT.

To note about this clone: An end of the junction does not agree with germline; a read error may underlie this. Here the CDR3 DNA reads TGTGCCAGCAGCCGAGAGTACTCCCACGAGCAGTACTTC. Protein: CASSREYSHEQYF. The chain employs TRBV6-5 and TRBJ2-7, with D uncertain. The germline V gene has CDR1 MNHEY and CDR2 SVGAGI. This CDR3 region has 13 residues.

CDR3 DNA: TGTGCCAGCAGTGAAGCGGTAAGGGGGAAGACCTACGAGCAGTACTTC. This sequence encodes CASSEAVRGKTYEQYF. The V and J genes are TRBV6-1 and TRBJ2-7, with D perhaps matching TRBD1 (6 bases). V lost 0 bases to trimming and J lost 2 bases, with 14 bases between them. Germline CDR1 is MNHNS and CDR2 is SASEGT. The length of the CDR3 is 16 residues.

CDR3 sequence: CASSYNRGQETQYF. CDR3 coding DNA: TGTGCCAGCAGCTATAACAGGGGCCAAGAGACCCAGTACTTC. The chain joins TRBV11-1 to TRBJ2-5, with 7 bases that match TRBD1. Germline CDR1 and CDR2: SGHAT and FQDESV (reference sequence). After removal of 4 bases from V and 1 base from J, the junction contained 3 bases not matched to a gene. The CDR3 has 14 residues.

The chain couples TRBV18 to TRBJ2-7; D is perhaps TRBD1 or TRBD2 (6 bases each). V was trimmed by 3 bases and J by 11 bases, leaving 14 bases between them. Germline lookup yields CDR1 KGHSH and CDR2 LQKENI. The CDR3 consists of 12 residues. CDR3 protein: CASSPGGDTEYF. In DNA form, the CDR3 reads TGTGCCAGCTCACCGGGCGGGGACACTGAGTACTTC.

This clone occurred a few times. The chain has TRBV13 and TRBJ2-3, with D perhaps TRBD2 (5 bases). The germline CDR1 and CDR2 sequences are PRHDT and FYEKMQ (reference sequence). Trimming took 1 base from V and 3 from J, leaving 14 bases between them. The CDR3 spans 16 residues. CDR3: CASSLEEGVGTDTQYF. For the CDR3, the DNA is TGTGCCAGCAGCTTAGAAGAGGGAGTGGGGACAGATACGCAGTATTTT.

V usage is TRBV5-1 and J usage is TRBJ2-1, with 10 nucleotides matching TRBD2. This CDR3 region has 16 residues. V lost 1 base to trimming and J lost 2 bases; unmatched junction nucleotides: 3. Germline CDR1 SGHRS, CDR2 YFSETQ. CDR3 DNA: TGCGCCAGCAGCTTGCTAGCGGGGGCCACCTACAATGAGCAGTTCTTC. It translates to CASSLLAGATYNEQFF.

The chain employs TRBV11-2 and TRBJ2-7; TRBD1 agrees at 10 bases. CDR1 is SGHAT and CDR2 is FQNNGV in the germline V gene. This CDR3 is 15 amino acids long. J lost 3 bases, V lost 4 bases, and 6 bases had no gene match. This CDR3 is CASSSGGQGIYEQYF. The CDR3 DNA is TGTGCCAGCAGCTCGGGGGGACAGGGGATCTACGAGCAGTACTTC.

The J gene is TRBJ1-2, the V gene TRBV30, with D unresolved. There are 11 residues in the CDR3. With 8 bases removed from V and 4 bases from J, the gap between germline ends came to 11 bases. Germline CDR1 and CDR2: GTSNPN and SVGIG (reference sequence). In nucleotides, the CDR3 is TGTGCCGGTTCTAGGGCCTATGGCTACACCTTC. This gives the protein CAGSRAYGYTF. Together with reference TRBV30 and TRBJ1-2, the CDR3 gives the full variable domain: SQTIHQWPATLVQPVGSPLSLECTVEGTSNPNLYWYRQAAGRGLQLLFYSVGIGQISSEVPQNLSASRPQDRQFILSSKKLLLSDSGFYLCAGSRAYGYTFGSGTRLTVV.

The V gene is TRBV5-5, the J gene TRBJ2-7; the match to TRBD1 covers 10 bases. This CDR3 comprises 16 residues. V shed 0 bases and J 4 bases; nucleotides not matched to a gene: 7. Germline lookup yields CDR1 SGHKS and CDR2 YYEKEE (reference sequence). CDR3 loop: CASSLAGGTGVYEQYF. CDR3 nucleotide sequence: TGTGCCAGCAGCTTGGCCGGGGGGACAGGGGTGTACGAGCAGTACTTC.

This chain uses TRBV6-6 with TRBJ1-3; a weak D match, TRBD1 (5 bases). From germline, CDR1 is MNHNY and CDR2 SVGAGI (reference sequence). Trimming removed 8 bases at V and 0 bases at J, with 14 bases between. This CDR3 has 15 residues. The CDR3, as DNA: TGTGCCAGCGGTGGGGGACTGCTCTCTGGAAACACCATATATTTT. It translates to CASGGGLLSGNTIYF.

The rearrangement joins TRBV7-2 to TRBJ2-5, with D possibly TRBD1 on 5 matching bases. The CDR3 covers 13 residues. V was pared by 3 bases and J by 4 bases, with 9 bases between. Looked up from germline, CDR1 is SGHTA and CDR2 is FQGNSA. CDR3 loop: CASSFVQGETQYF. In DNA form, the CDR3 reads TGTGCCAGCAGCTTTGTTCAGGGAGAGACCCAGTACTTC.